One and the same sample provided the 21 T cell receptor beta chains below, sequenced in a study of T-cell reconstitution after alpha-beta-depleted transplantation in children (dated by TCRdb to about 2016). The meaning of the sample's treatment or condition label: allogeneic hematopoietic cell transplantation with graft depleted of TCRalphabeta T cells and CD19 B cells. The protocol used for the library was PCR. Sequencing was performed on an Illumina HiSeq 2500. Molecular barcoding was employed in the preparation of TCR libraries, with unique molecular identifiers being used to normalize TCRbeta repertoire quantification. TCRdb reanalyzed the raw reads on its own, using fastp at Q25 for trimming and MiXCR for clone calling, and kept in-frame beta chains. Entries that share a CDR3 protein sequence are merged under the most common genes and DNA. The sample contains 540,000 or so distinct CDR3 sequences, roughly 23% of them found a single time. In total, the top ten clones hold roughly 15% of the sample.

Source: PBMCs, mostly from graft donor cells, taken 360 days after TCRalphabeta/CD19-depleted stem cell transplant. Source of these receptors: a boy younger than two who had a stem cell transplant for acute myeloid leukemia, so the T cells may come from the graft donor.

This clonotype was seen only a few times. The chain links TRBV20-1 to TRBJ2-7; 7 bases are shared with TRBD2. The CDR3 is 12 amino acids. CDR1 and CDR2 from the germline V gene are DFQATT and SNEGSKA (reference sequence). V shed 5 bases, J shed 3 bases, and the junction held 4 bases outside the gene matches. In nucleotides, the CDR3 is TGCAGTGCTTATGGGGGGGGCTACGAGCAGTACGTC. Residues: CSAYGGGYEQYV.

This clonotype was found many times. The chain uses TRBV5-1 and TRBJ1-2, with a tentative D call TRBD1 (5 bases). Trimming stripped 7 bases from V and 2 bases from J, with 9 bases between. The CDR3 runs to 12 residues. Germline V CDR1 and CDR2: SGHRS, YFSETQ. Here the CDR3 reads CASAGGNYGYTF. For the CDR3, the DNA is TGCGCCAGCGCGGGGGGGAACTATGGCTACACCTTC.

This clonotype occurred many times. The chain combines TRBV12-3 or TRBV12-4 with TRBJ2-7; D may be TRBD1 (5 bases). The CDR3 sequence is 12 residues long. V shed 6 bases and J shed 2 bases, with 8 bases lying between them. The CDR3 DNA is TGTGCCAGCAGATCCAGGGCCTACGAGCAGTACTTC. Translated: CASRSRAYEQYF.

The V call is TRBV7-2, the J call TRBJ2-7; TRBD2 might be the D (5 bases). CDR1 is SGHTA and CDR2 is FQGNSA in the germline V gene. The germline V and J ends were trimmed by 5 bases and 3 bases, with 11 bases remaining between them. The CDR3 has 13 residues. This CDR3 reads CASSQSGFYEQYV. The CDR3 coding sequence is TGTGCCAGCAGCCAGAGCGGCTTCTACGAGCAGTACGTC.

The gene calls are TRBV28 and TRBJ2-1; weak D call: TRBD2 (7 bases). The CDR3 loop spans 15 amino acids. Between the trimmed V and J ends, which lost 5 bases and 2 bases, there was a span of 13 bases. Germline assignment: CDR1 MDHEN and CDR2 SYDVKM. The DNA for the CDR3 is TGTGCCAGCAGTCAAAGGGGGGGCGCCTACAATGAGCAGTTCTTC. It translates to CASSQRGGAYNEQFF. The full variable domain, in which reference TRBV28 and TRBJ2-1 provide the parts outside the CDR3, is DVKVTQSSRYLVKRTGEKVFLECVQDMDHENMFWYRQDPGLGLRLIYFSYDVKMKEKGDIPEGYSVSREKKERFSLILESASTNQTSMYLCASSQRGGAYNEQFFGPGTRLTVL.

This clonotype has more than one count but fewer than ten. The gene calls are TRBV11-2 and TRBJ2-1; TRBD2 agrees at 9 bases. With V trimmed by 6 bases and J by 4 bases, 10 bases remained unmatched. Germline CDR1 is SGHAT and CDR2 is FQNNGV. The CDR3 is 16 residues long. The CDR3, as DNA: TGTGCCAGCAGAAGGGGCCTAGCGGGGAGATACAATGAGCAGTTCTTC. It yields the protein CASRRGLAGRYNEQFF. The full variable domain, rest sourced from reference TRBV11-2 and TRBJ2-1, is EAGVAQSPRYKIIEKRQSVAFWCNPISGHATLYWYQQILGQGPKLLIQFQNNGVVDDSQLPKDRFSAERLKGVDSTLKIQPAKLEDSAVYLCASRRGLAGRYNEQFFGPGTRLTVL.

The sample holds one count of this clonotype. As DNA, the CDR3 is TGTGCCAGCAGTCCAGGACTAGCGGGGGCGGGTACGCAGTATTTT. This encodes CASSPGLAGAGTQYF. The V call is TRBV6-1, the J call TRBJ2-3, with 13 bases matching TRBD2. Germline CDR1 MNHNS, CDR2 SASEGT. The CDR3 sequence is 15 residues long. V lost 5 bases and J lost 8; bases outside the gene matches: 7.

The rearrangement uses TRBV25-1 and TRBJ2-1; no clear D. Germline CDR1 is MGHDK and CDR2 is SYGVNS. With 10 bases removed from V and 4 bases from J, the gap between germline ends came to 11 bases. The CDR3 spans 12 residues. In DNA form, the CDR3 reads TGTGCCACCACGACCCTTTACAATGAGCAGTTCTTC. Protein product: CATTTLYNEQFF.

The sample holds many counts of this clonotype. The chain combines TRBV20-1 with TRBJ2-2; 9 nucleotides agree with TRBD1. This CDR3 has 16 residues. Germline V gives CDR1 DFQATT, CDR2 SNEGSKA (reference sequence). Germline trimming cut 0 bases from V and 6 bases from J; bases unmatched to any gene: 8. The CDR3 here is CSARDTGQGWSGELFF. The DNA of the CDR3 is TGCAGTGCTAGAGATACGGGACAGGGTTGGTCCGGGGAGCTGTTTTTT.

This clonotype appeared a few times. This chain uses TRBV29-1 with TRBJ2-1; 7 nucleotides align to TRBD1. CDR3 length: 19 residues. With V trimmed by 6 bases and J by 5 bases, 25 bases remained unmatched. Germline V gene sequence: CDR1 SQVTM, CDR2 ANQGSEA. CDR3 sequence (DNA): TGCAGCGTAAACCCTTCTTGGACAGGCACACGGAAGGGTAACAATGAGCAGTTCTTC. This codes for CSVNPSWTGTRKGNNEQFF.

The table lists this clonotype with a few counts. The CDR3 sequence is CASIGFGTDTQYF. In DNA form, the CDR3 reads TGTGCCAGTATTGGTTTCGGGACAGATACGCAGTATTTT. The chain carries TRBV19 and TRBJ2-3; D call uncertain. Trimming cost V 7 bases and J 3 bases, with 11 bases left between them. The CDR3 loop spans 13 amino acids. Looked up from germline, CDR1 is LNHDA and CDR2 is SQIVND (reference sequence).

This clonotype occurred a few times. The chain links TRBV5-1 to TRBJ2-1, with D possibly being TRBD1 (5 bases). CDR1 SGHRS and CDR2 YFSETQ come from the germline V gene. The CDR3 extends over 15 amino acids. Trimming removed 2 bases at V and 2 bases at J, with 11 bases between. CDR3 DNA sequence: TGCGCCAGCAGCTTTGGACATGGAGCCTACAATGAGCAGTTCTTC. Translating gives CASSFGHGAYNEQFF.

This clonotype was counted a few times. V gene TRBV12-3 or TRBV12-4 combines with J gene TRBJ2-7; the match to TRBD1 covers 7 bases. The V segment lost 2 bases and the J segment 2 bases; nucleotides outside the gene matches: 3. This CDR3 is 14 amino acids long. As DNA, the CDR3 is TGTGCCAGCAGTTTACGGGACAGACCCTACGAGCAGTACTTC. Protein sequence: CASSLRDRPYEQYF.

This clonotype was counted at least ten times. V usage is TRBV12-3 or TRBV12-4 and J usage is TRBJ2-6; D not certain. Between the trimmed V and J ends, which lost 0 bases and 6 bases, there was a span of 6 bases. The CDR3 spans 14 residues. CDR3 nucleotide sequence: TGTGCCAGCAGTTTAGCGTCATCGGCCAACGTCCTGACTTTC. It is translated as CASSLASSANVLTF.

V gene TRBV29-1 combines with J gene TRBJ1-2; maybe TRBD1 (6 bases). V lost 1 base to trimming and J lost 5 bases, with 17 bases between them. This CDR3 has 15 amino acids. Germline CDR1 reads SQVTM; CDR2 reads ANQGSEA. CDR3 sequence (DNA): TGCAGCGTTGAAGCTTGGGACACTGGGGAATATGGCTACACCTTC. The encoded protein is CSVEAWDTGEYGYTF.

This clonotype was found a few times. Here the CDR3 DNA reads TGTGCCATCAGTGTTGGCCGGGACAGGGGCGGTGGCGAGCAGTTCTTC. This translates into CAISVGRDRGGGEQFF. V is TRBV10-3 and J is TRBJ2-1; 10 bases line up with TRBD1. The CDR3 is 16 amino acids. The V segment lost 4 bases and the J segment 10 bases; nucleotides outside the gene matches: 13. CDR1 ENHRY and CDR2 SYGVKD come from the germline V gene.

This clonotype came up a few times. This may stem from a read error, because a much larger clone lies one nucleotide away. The rearrangement links TRBV6-2 or TRBV6-3 to TRBJ2-7, with D perhaps matching TRBD1 or TRBD2 (5 bases each). Germline-derived CDR1 and CDR2 are MNHEY and SVGEGT. V was cut by 8 bases and J by 2 bases, with 13 bases left in between. This CDR3 has 13 amino acids. CDR3 loop: CASARDPTYEQYF. The CDR3 bases are TGTGCCAGCGCCCGGGACCCCACCTACGAGCAGTACTTC.

This clonotype was seen repeatedly, ten times or more. V gene TRBV27 combines with J gene TRBJ1-6; 7 nucleotides line up with TRBD1. CDR3 length equals 14 residues. Germline CDR1 MNHEY, CDR2 SMNVEV (reference sequence). V lost 6 bases and J lost 7; bases outside the gene matches: 6. Here the CDR3 reads CASRGTVKNSPLHF. The CDR3 DNA reads as TGTGCCAGCAGAGGGACAGTCAAAAATTCACCCCTCCACTTT.

This clonotype was recorded a few times. V gene TRBV6-2 or TRBV6-3 combines with J gene TRBJ2-2; D is ambiguous. Germline CDR1 and CDR2: MNHEY and SVGEGT. CDR3 length: 15 amino acids. Trimming stripped 5 bases from V and 6 bases from J, with 16 bases between. CDR3 loop: CASSPLQGTAGELFF. The DNA for the CDR3 is TGTGCCAGCAGTCCCCTGCAAGGAACGGCCGGGGAGCTGTTTTTT.

This clonotype came up a few times. The rearrangement links TRBV19 to TRBJ2-7, with TRBD1 identical over 9 bases. Trimming cost V 11 bases and J 5 bases; bases outside gene matches: 13. Germline CDR1 reads LNHDA; CDR2 reads SQIVND (reference sequence). The CDR3 contains 14 residues. The CDR3 protein is CASMKGTGLHEQYV. CDR3 DNA sequence: TGTGCCTCAATGAAGGGGACAGGGCTCCACGAGCAGTACGTC.

The sample holds many counts of this clonotype. The chain recombines TRBV20-1 with TRBJ2-7; TRBD1 aligns across 8 bases. Germline V gives CDR1 DFQATT, CDR2 SNEGSKA (reference sequence). V shed 2 bases and J 3 bases; nucleotides not matched to a gene: 6. This CDR3 contains 14 residues. CDR3 region: CSARPRGRSYEQYV. CDR3 nucleotides: TGCAGTGCTAGACCCAGGGGGCGCAGCTACGAGCAGTACGTC.